Each of the 28 T cell receptor beta chains below was sequenced from the same sample in a study of cytomegalovirus exposure and HLA in healthy donors. The PCR had 60 Vbeta and 13 Jbeta primers. Measured with immunoSEQ multiplex PCR; TCRdb has only the in-frame clones, and not every one. Of roughly 180,000 clones in the sample, more than 80% were seen once. Sequencing was done on a sample of PBMCs. Receptors were obtained from a woman aged 18-35 years in good health and CMV-seronegative.

This sequence joins TRBV28 and TRBJ1-1; D is uncertain. The CDR3 runs to 11 residues. Looked up from germline, CDR1 is MDHEN and CDR2 is SYDVKM. V lost 2 bases to trimming and J lost 8 bases, with 6 bases between them. The CDR3 here is CASSLATEAFF. The CDR3 DNA reads as TGTGCCAGCAGTTTAGCGACAGAAGCTTTCTTT.

This clone was seen once. The chain joins TRBV28 to TRBJ1-3; D call uncertain. CDR1 is MDHEN, CDR2 SYDVKM, per germline. V lost 2 bases, J lost 11 bases, and 13 bases lay in between. The CDR3 is 13 residues long. Here the CDR3 reads CASSLARERSIYF. As DNA, the CDR3 is TGTGCCAGCAGTTTAGCCCGGGAGCGCTCCATATATTTT.

This chain connects TRBV4-1 to TRBJ1-5, with D perhaps TRBD1 (5 bases). The V gene lost 4 bases and the J gene lost 0 bases, with 19 bases spanning the gap. Looked up from germline, CDR1 is MGHRA and CDR2 is YSYEKL. This CDR3 is 18 amino acids long. The CDR3 is CASSPNWVGGDSNQPQHF. CDR3 sequence (DNA): TGCGCCAGCAGCCCTAATTGGGTGGGGGGGGATAGCAATCAGCCCCAGCATTTT.

The V call is TRBV19, the J call TRBJ1-3; no reliable D call. The CDR3 is 15 residues long. From germline, CDR1 is LNHDA and CDR2 SQIVND (reference sequence). V gave up 3 bases and J gave up 4 bases, with 13 bases separating them. The CDR3 DNA follows: TGTGCCAGTAGTATGGACGGTGAGGGAGGAAACACCATATATTTT. Protein product: CASSMDGEGGNTIYF.

The J gene is TRBJ2-3, the V gene TRBV18; possibly TRBD1 for D (5 bases). With 3 bases removed from V and 3 bases from J, the gap between germline ends came to 10 bases. Germline-derived CDR1 and CDR2 are KGHSH and LQKENI. The CDR3 extends over 14 amino acids. The CDR3 spells CASSPRQGTDTQYF. CDR3 bases: TGTGCCAGCTCACCGAGGCAGGGTACAGATACGCAGTATTTT.

The CDR3 reads CASSAQGKQTGYTF. CDR3 bases: TGTGCCAGTAGTGCCCAGGGGAAGCAAACGGGCTACACCTTC. This chain uses TRBV19 with TRBJ1-2; a possible D gene is TRBD1 (6 bases). V gave up 5 bases and J gave up 8 bases, with 18 bases separating them. CDR3 length: 14 amino acids. From germline, CDR1 is LNHDA and CDR2 SQIVND (reference sequence). The whole variable domain, remainder taken from reference TRBV19 and TRBJ1-2, is DGGITQSPKYLFRKEGQNVTLSCEQNLNHDAMYWYRQDPGQGLRLIYYSQIVNDFQKGDIAEGYSVSREKKESFPLTVTSAQKNPTAFYLCASSAQGKQTGYTFGSGTRLTVV.

V and J are TRBV6-6 and TRBJ1-5, with TRBD1 matching over 7 bases. Unmatched junction bases numbered 5, after V lost 6 bases and J lost 0 bases. The germline gives CDR1 MNHNY, CDR2 SVGAGI (reference sequence). This CDR3 has 15 residues. The CDR3 DNA reads TGTGCCAGCAGACGGGACAGCTATAGCAATCAGCCCCAGCATTTT. As protein: CASRRDSYSNQPQHF.

The CDR3 loop is CASSLGRVDTEAFF. The CDR3, as DNA: TGCGCCAGCAGCTTGGGCAGGGTCGACACTGAAGCTTTCTTT. The chain couples TRBV5-1 to TRBJ1-1, with D tentatively TRBD1 (5 bases). V lost 0 bases and J lost 3, with 9 bases in between. This CDR3 is built from 14 residues. Per the germline V gene, CDR1 is SGHRS and CDR2 is YFSETQ. The whole variable domain, remainder taken from reference TRBV5-1 and TRBJ1-1, is KAGVTQTPRYLIKTRGQQVTLSCSPISGHRSVSWYQQTPGQGLQFLFEYFSETQRNKGNFPGRFSGRQFSNSRSEMNVSTLELGDSALYLCASSLGRVDTEAFFGQGTRLTVV.

The CDR3 sequence: CASGLGTGGQETQYF. CDR3 nucleotides: TGTGCTAGTGGTTTGGGGACAGGGGGGCAAGAGACCCAGTACTTC. V usage is TRBV12-5 and J usage is TRBJ2-5, with 10 nucleotides matching TRBD1. Germline-derived CDR1 and CDR2 are LGHNT and FRNRAP. The CDR3 spans 15 residues. Trimming took 1 base from V and 2 from J; bases not matched to a gene: 1. Complete variable domain (other parts from reference TRBV12-5 and TRBJ2-5): DARVTQTPRHKVTEMGQEVTMRCQPILGHNTVFWYRQTMMQGLELLAYFRNRAPLDDSGMPKDRFSAEMPDATLATLKIQPSEPRDSAVYFCASGLGTGGQETQYFGPGTRLLVL.

J is TRBJ2-3 and V is TRBV18; D perhaps matches TRBD1 (6 bases). V lost 2 bases and J lost 0, with 6 bases in between. The CDR3 has 14 residues. CDR1 and CDR2 from the germline V gene are KGHSH and LQKENI. CDR3 amino acids: CASSPTGSTDTQYF. DNA for the CDR3: TGTGCCAGCTCACCAACAGGGAGCACAGATACGCAGTATTTT.

The chain recombines TRBV9 with TRBJ1-1; 8 bases fit TRBD1. Germline V lookup: CDR1 SGDLS, CDR2 YYNGEE. V was clipped by 4 bases and J by 6 bases; unmatched bases: 5. The CDR3 totals 13 residues. The CDR3 DNA reads TGTGCCAGCAGCCGGACAGGGAGGTCTGAAGCTTTCTTT. This gives the protein CASSRTGRSEAFF.

V and J are TRBV10-2 and TRBJ2-2; TRBD2 matches at 10 bases. Per germline, CDR1 WSHSY and CDR2 SAAADI. The CDR3 runs 17 residues. V lost 6 bases, J lost 3 bases, and 10 bases stayed unmatched. CDR3 in amino acids: CASRPGSGRVDTGELFF. The CDR3 bases are TGCGCCAGCAGGCCGGGGAGCGGGAGGGTTGACACCGGGGAGCTGTTTTTT.

CDR3 DNA sequence: TGTGCCAGCAGTTACCCCGGACAGGGCGGGACTGAAGCTTTCTTT. The encoded protein is CASSYPGQGGTEAFF. The genes are TRBV6-5 and TRBJ1-1, with 8 positions matching TRBD1. Unmatched junction bases numbered 7, after V lost 2 bases and J lost 5 bases. The CDR3 has 15 amino acids. Germline V gene lookup returns CDR1 MNHEY and CDR2 SVGAGI.

The chain combines TRBV27 with TRBJ2-2; TRBD1 agrees at 11 bases. The germline V gene has CDR1 MNHEY and CDR2 SMNVEV (reference sequence). The CDR3 runs 18 residues. Trimming cost V 0 bases and J 6 bases; bases outside gene matches: 9. In DNA form, the CDR3 reads TGTGCCAGCAGTTTATCGTTTGGGACAGGGGGTATGTCCGGGGAGCTGTTTTTT. It translates to CASSLSFGTGGMSGELFF.

V and J are TRBV11-3 and TRBJ2-1; D call uncertain. The V end lost 5 bases, the J end lost 4 bases, and 6 bases lay between the germline ends. This CDR3 region has 12 residues. The germline V gene has CDR1 SGHNT and CDR2 YENEEA. The CDR3 loop is CASSPTYNEQFF. The CDR3 DNA is TGTGCCAGCAGCCCTACTTACAATGAGCAGTTCTTC. Supplemented by reference TRBV11-3 and TRBJ2-1, the full variable domain reads EAGVVQSPRYKIIEKKQPVAFWCNPISGHNTLYWYLQNLGQGPELLIRYENEEAVDDSQLPKDRFSAERLKGVDSTLKIQPAELGDSAVYLCASSPTYNEQFFGPGTRLTVL.

The V gene is TRBV4-2, the J gene TRBJ1-1, with a weak D call TRBD1 (5 bases). Germline loops: CDR1 LGHNA, CDR2 YNFKEQ. This CDR3 has 17 residues. V lost 1 base and J lost 10, with 25 bases in between. CDR3 protein: CASSQVFSRGQGPLAFF. CDR3 bases: TGTGCCAGCAGCCAAGTGTTCAGTAGGGGCCAGGGTCCTTTAGCTTTCTTT.

The CDR3 nucleotides read TGTGCCAGCAGTTCCCCCGCTAGCGGGAGTGACACAGATACGCAGTATTTT. The encoded protein is CASSSPASGSDTDTQYF. This chain joins TRBV28 and TRBJ2-3; TRBD2 matches at 10 bases. After removal of 4 bases from V and 2 bases from J, the junction contained 9 bases not matched to a gene. In germline, CDR1 is MDHEN, CDR2 SYDVKM. The CDR3 runs to 17 residues. Combining the CDR3 with reference TRBV28 and TRBJ2-3 gives the whole variable domain DVKVTQSSRYLVKRTGEKVFLECVQDMDHENMFWYRQDPGLGLRLIYFSYDVKMKEKGDIPEGYSVSREKKERFSLILESASTNQTSMYLCASSSPASGSDTDTQYFGPGTRLTVL.

This clone came up a few times. The V and J genes are TRBV7-9 and TRBJ2-7; TRBD1 matches 9 bases. The length of the CDR3 is 16 residues. Unmatched junction bases numbered 9, after V lost 4 bases and J lost 2 bases. Germline V gives CDR1 SEHNR, CDR2 FQNEAQ (reference sequence). CDR3 residues: CASSSSGTGLTYEQYF. The DNA of the CDR3 is TGTGCCAGCAGCTCATCCGGGACAGGGCTGACCTACGAGCAGTACTTC.

V is TRBV30 and J is TRBJ2-2; D is undetermined. The V gene's germline CDR1 is GTSNPN and CDR2 SVGIG (reference sequence). The CDR3 extends over 13 amino acids. V was shortened by 0 bases and J by 5 bases, with 7 bases between the two germline ends. CDR3 DNA: TGTGCCTGGAGTGTACTATTAACCGGGGAGCTGTTTTTT. It codes for CAWSVLLTGELFF.

The gene calls are TRBV28 and TRBJ1-2; the match to TRBD1 covers 8 bases. The V gene end was trimmed by 8 bases and the J gene end by 4 bases; junction bases not matched to a gene: 18. Germline V CDR1 and CDR2: MDHEN, SYDVKM. CDR3 size: 17 residues. The CDR3 DNA sequence: TGTGCCAGCTTTGTCTACCCCGGACAGGGAGGTTTCTATGGCTACACCTTC. Amino acid sequence: CASFVYPGQGGFYGYTF.

This sequence joins TRBV9 and TRBJ1-1, with 7 bases that match TRBD1. Germline CDR1 and CDR2: SGDLS and YYNGEE. J was trimmed by 5 bases and V by 4 bases; bases with no gene match: 11. The CDR3 covers 15 residues. The CDR3 DNA sequence: TGTGCCAGCAGCCCTTGGGACAGAATGAGTACTGAAGCTTTCTTT. It codes for CASSPWDRMSTEAFF.

This rearrangement joins TRBV19 to TRBJ2-6; 9 nucleotides line up with TRBD1. CDR3 size: 17 residues. Trimming cost V 9 bases and J 2 bases; bases outside gene matches: 11. Germline CDR1 and CDR2: LNHDA and SQIVND (reference sequence). In DNA, the CDR3 is TGTGCCAGCTACCCCGGGACAGGGCTCCCTGGGGCCAACGTCCTGACTTTC. It codes for CASYPGTGLPGANVLTF.

V gene TRBV2 combines with J gene TRBJ2-5; TRBD1 aligns across 7 bases. Germline trimming cut 6 bases from V and 4 bases from J; bases unmatched to any gene: 8. Germline V CDR1 and CDR2: SNHLY, FYNNEI. The CDR3 runs to 14 residues. The CDR3 reads CASRPRGRGETQYF. As DNA, the CDR3 is TGTGCCAGCAGACCAAGGGGGCGCGGAGAGACCCAGTACTTC.

The V and J genes are TRBV5-6 and TRBJ2-5; 11 bases map to TRBD2. Trimming cost V 3 bases and J 5 bases; bases outside gene matches: 9. Germline CDR1 reads SGHDT; CDR2 reads YYEEEE. The CDR3 totals 16 residues. This chain's CDR3 is CASSWGSGRAGETQYF. CDR3 coding DNA: TGTGCCAGCAGCTGGGGTAGCGGGAGGGCGGGGGAGACCCAGTACTTC.

This clone appeared a single time. V and J are TRBV19 and TRBJ1-1; 11 nucleotides match TRBD1. Germline CDR1 is LNHDA and CDR2 is SQIVND (reference sequence). J gave up 4 bases and V 6 bases, and 7 bases lay outside the gene matches. CDR3 length equals 15 residues. The CDR3 DNA reads as TGTGCCAGTAGCCTCGGACAGGGGGCTATCACTGAAGCTTTCTTT. Its protein is CASSLGQGAITEAFF.

This chain uses TRBV7-2 with TRBJ1-2; D is perhaps TRBD1 (5 bases). This CDR3 has 13 amino acids. Germline loops: CDR1 SGHTA, CDR2 FQGNSA. Trimming took off 4 bases at V and 3 bases at J, with 9 bases between the two ends. CDR3 sequence reads: CASSSTVHYGYTF. The CDR3, as DNA: TGTGCCAGCAGCTCGACAGTGCACTATGGCTACACCTTC.

The chain couples TRBV10-3 to TRBJ2-1; tentative D call: TRBD2 (6 bases). The CDR3 is 16 amino acids. V lost 2 bases and J 7 bases, leaving 18 bases between the germline ends. From germline, CDR1 is ENHRY and CDR2 SYGVKD. This CDR3 reads CAISEALGPRGNEQFF. The DNA of the CDR3 is TGTGCCATCAGTGAGGCGTTAGGGCCTCGGGGGAATGAGCAGTTCTTC.

V is TRBV11-2 and J is TRBJ1-2, with a weak D call TRBD1 (6 bases). The germline CDR1 and CDR2 sequences are SGHAT and FQNNGV. This CDR3 comprises 17 residues. V lost 3 bases, J lost 0 bases, and 17 bases lay in between. The CDR3 region has the DNA TGTGCCAGCAGCTTCGGGACACTCGAAATTCCTAACTATGGCTACACCTTC. Its protein product is CASSFGTLEIPNYGYTF.